The 20 T cell receptor beta chains given below trace back to one sample, sequenced in a study of blood T cells in healthy people across ages. A J-beta primer mix and a sample-barcoded 5' primer were used in a second PCR of roughly 6 to 12 cycles. TCRdb itself ran the 5' RACE reads through MiXCR, one entry per CDR3 protein. The table shows roughly 1,800,000 distinct CDR3 sequences, with just under 50% occurring only once. The specimen sequenced was blood. Every receptor here comes from a woman between 40 and 55 years old in good health.

The V gene is TRBV2, the J gene TRBJ2-3; D remains ambiguous. V was shortened by 5 bases and J by 4 bases, with 16 bases between the two germline ends. The length of the CDR3 is 15 residues. Germline V gene data show CDR1 as SNHLY and CDR2 as FYNNEI. CDR3 bases: TGTGCCAGCAGTCTCACCAGCCAAGGGTCAGATACGCAGTATTTT. Translation gives CASSLTSQGSDTQYF. Filled out from reference TRBV2 and TRBJ2-3, the complete variable domain reads EPEVTQTPSHQVTQMGQEVILRCVPISNHLYFYWYRQILGQKVEFLVSFYNNEISEKSEIFDDQFSVERPDGSNFTLKIRSTKLEDSAMYFCASSLTSQGSDTQYFGPGTRLTVL.

This clonotype was recorded many times. V usage is TRBV7-2 and J usage is TRBJ2-5; 8 nucleotides align to TRBD1. With 6 bases clipped from V and 3 bases from J, the junction kept 12 bases outside the gene matches. The CDR3 totals 16 residues. Germline V lookup: CDR1 SGHTA, CDR2 FQGNSA. CDR3 nucleotide sequence: TGTGCCAGCAGTGGTAGACAGGGGACATTAAAAGAGACCCAGTACTTC. Its protein product is CASSGRQGTLKETQYF.

The J gene is TRBJ2-1, the V gene TRBV20-1; TRBD1 or TRBD2 may be the D gene (6 bases each). This CDR3 region has 14 residues. The V end lost 6 bases, the J end lost 0 bases, and 12 bases lay between the germline ends. CDR1 and CDR2 from the germline V gene are DFQATT and SNEGSKA (reference sequence). As DNA, the CDR3 is TGCAGTGCCTCTTGGGGGGCCTCCTACAATGAGCAGTTCTTC. Translation: CSASWGASYNEQFF.

The chain couples TRBV3-1 to TRBJ1-5; D is ambiguous. The CDR3 sequence is 14 residues long. The V gene's germline CDR1 is LGHDT and CDR2 YNNKEL (reference sequence). V was shortened by 1 base and J by 6 bases, with 10 bases between the two germline ends. CDR3 in DNA: TGTGCCAGCAGCCAAGCCCGGAGTGCTCAGCCCCAGCATTTT. Encoded protein: CASSQARSAQPQHF.

This clonotype was detected only a few times. CDR3 in amino acids: CASSLQGQGASPLHF. The CDR3 DNA reads TGTGCCAGCAGCTTACAGGGACAGGGGGCTTCACCCCTCCACTTT. The chain links TRBV7-9 to TRBJ1-6, with 12 bases matching TRBD1. Trimming took 2 bases from V and 9 from J; bases not matched to a gene: 2. Germline-derived CDR1 and CDR2 are SEHNR and FQNEAQ (reference sequence). The CDR3 is 15 residues long. Based on the CDR3 plus reference TRBV7-9 and TRBJ1-6, the full variable domain is DTGVSQNPRHKITKRGQNVTFRCDPISEHNRLYWYRQTLGQGPEFLTYFQNEAQLEKSRLLSDRFSAERPKGSFSTLEIQRTEQGDSAMYLCASSLQGQGASPLHFGNGTRLTVT.

Comment on this clonotype: One end of the junction is discordant with germline, which a read error may explain. V is TRBV5-1 and J is TRBJ2-1; D is possibly TRBD2 (6 bases). Germline CDR1 SGHRS, CDR2 YFSETQ. The CDR3 has 17 amino acids. CDR3 in amino acids: CAGSLSLGGSSYNEQFF. The CDR3 nucleotides are TGCGCCGGCAGCTTGAGTCTTGGGGGGAGCTCCTACAATGAGCAGTTCTTC.

This chain uses TRBV7-2 with TRBJ1-6; TRBD1 agrees at 9 bases. CDR3 length: 16 amino acids. The V gene's germline CDR1 is SGHTA and CDR2 FQGNSA. Losses at the gene ends were 5 bases for V and 8 bases for J; bases not matched to a gene: 10. CDR3 bases: TGTGCCAGCAGCCGGGGACAGGGAGTAAAAGATTCACCCCTCCACTTT. It yields the protein CASSRGQGVKDSPLHF.

The chain has TRBV9 and TRBJ2-1; D remains ambiguous. Per the germline V gene, CDR1 is SGDLS and CDR2 is YYNGEE. Trimming took 0 bases from V and 14 from J, leaving 3 bases between them. The CDR3 covers 9 residues. DNA of the CDR3: TGTGCCAGCAGCGTAGAAGAGTTCTTC. Its translation: CASSVEEFF. The full variable domain, completed using reference TRBV9 and TRBJ2-1, is DSGVTQTPKHLITATGQRVTLRCSPRSGDLSVYWYQQSLDQGLQFLIQYYNGEERAKGNILERFSAQQFPDLHSELNLSSLELGDSALYFCASSVEEFFGPGTRLTVL.

This clonotype appeared a single time. A read error may account for a junction end that differs from germline. V usage is TRBV20-1 and J usage is TRBJ2-1, with 11 bases aligning to TRBD2. This CDR3 has 16 amino acids. CDR1 and CDR2 from the germline V gene are DFQATT and SNEGSKA (reference sequence). The chain's CDR3 is CSASIIAGGRYSEQFF. The CDR3 nucleotides read TGCAGTGCTAGTATAATAGCGGGGGGGCGATACAGTGAGCAGTTCTTC.

In its sample, this clonotype was seen a few times. The chain links TRBV28 to TRBJ2-1; D gene uncertain. Germline assignment: CDR1 MDHEN and CDR2 SYDVKM. The CDR3 has 16 amino acids. V lost 4 bases to trimming and J lost 0 bases, with 13 bases between them. The CDR3 loop reads CASSYAALSSYNEQFF. CDR3 nucleotide sequence: TGTGCCAGCAGTTACGCCGCTTTGAGCTCCTACAATGAGCAGTTCTTC. Full variable domain (rest looked up from reference TRBV28 and TRBJ2-1): DVKVTQSSRYLVKRTGEKVFLECVQDMDHENMFWYRQDPGLGLRLIYFSYDVKMKEKGDIPEGYSVSREKKERFSLILESASTNQTSMYLCASSYAALSSYNEQFFGPGTRLTVL.

V and J are TRBV24-1 and TRBJ2-5; D remains ambiguous. Germline assignment: CDR1 KGHDR and CDR2 SFDVKD. V was clipped by 6 bases and J by 0 bases, with 7 bases between them. The CDR3 runs 13 residues. The CDR3 spells CATSNINQETQYF. CDR3 bases: TGTGCCACCAGTAACATCAACCAAGAGACCCAGTACTTC.

The chain recombines TRBV7-2 with TRBJ1-4; unclear D gene. This CDR3 is 14 amino acids long. Germline lookup yields CDR1 SGHTA and CDR2 FQGNSA. V shed 5 bases and J shed 5 bases, with 12 bases lying between them. CDR3 nucleotide sequence: TGTGCCAGCAGCGCGGCTCCAGAAAATGAAAAACTGTTTTTT. As protein: CASSAAPENEKLFF.

The rearrangement links TRBV15 to TRBJ2-7; D gene ambiguous. The germline V gene encodes CDR1 LNHNV and CDR2 YYDKDF (reference sequence). The ends were cut back, 5 bases at V and 3 bases at J, with 11 bases in the middle. This CDR3 is 13 amino acids long. CDR3 nucleotides: TGTGCCACCAGCGGCAATCCCCTCTACGAGCAGTACTTC. Translated, it gives CATSGNPLYEQYF.

The chain carries TRBV12-3 or TRBV12-4 and TRBJ2-7; tentatively, D is TRBD2 (6 bases). The CDR3 extends over 14 amino acids. V shed 1 base and J shed 5 bases, with 12 bases lying between them. The CDR3 sequence: CASSLVGEVDEQYF. In nucleotides, the CDR3 is TGTGCCAGCAGTTTAGTAGGGGAGGTTGACGAGCAGTACTTC.

The rearrangement links TRBV12-5 to TRBJ2-5; D may match TRBD1 or TRBD2 (5 bases each). V dropped 3 bases and J dropped 5 bases, with 16 bases sitting between them. The CDR3 is 15 amino acids. Germline V gene sequence: CDR1 LGHNT, CDR2 FRNRAP. CDR3 loop: CASGLGTAALETQYF. As DNA, the CDR3 is TGTGCTAGTGGTTTAGGGACCGCTGCGTTGGAGACCCAGTACTTC.

The chain employs TRBV7-2 and TRBJ2-7; 8 bases line up with TRBD2. CDR3 length: 16 amino acids. The V and J ends lost 5 bases and 7 bases, in that order; junction bases with no gene match: 16. Looked up from germline, CDR1 is SGHTA and CDR2 is FQGNSA. CDR3 DNA sequence: TGTGCCAGCAGCCCAGCCGGACTAGCTACCTACAATGAGCAGTACTTC. Its translation is CASSPAGLATYNEQYF. The full variable domain, its missing parts supplied by reference TRBV7-2 and TRBJ2-7, is GAGVSQSPSNKVTEKGKDVELRCDPISGHTALYWYRQSLGQGLEFLIYFQGNSAPDKSGLPSDRFSAERTGGSVSTLTIQRTQQEDSAVYLCASSPAGLATYNEQYFGPGTRLTVT.

CDR3 nucleotides: TGCGCCAGCAGCCGCGACGGACCAAATGAAAAACTGTTTTTT. Protein product: CASSRDGPNEKLFF. This sequence joins TRBV4-3 and TRBJ1-4; no reliable D call. The CDR3 has 14 amino acids. The V gene lost 4 bases and the J gene lost 5 bases, with 11 bases spanning the gap. Germline V gene sequence: CDR1 LGHNA, CDR2 YSLEER.

CDR3 amino acids: CASSLAGTSADEQYF. Here the CDR3 DNA reads TGCGCCAGCAGCTTGGCCGGGACTAGTGCCGACGAGCAGTACTTC. V gene TRBV5-1 combines with J gene TRBJ2-7, with 8 bases identical to TRBD2. The V gene end was trimmed by 0 bases and the J gene end by 5 bases; junction bases not matched to a gene: 7. Germline V gives CDR1 SGHRS, CDR2 YFSETQ. This CDR3 contains 15 residues.

The chain combines TRBV9 with TRBJ2-3; D gene unclear. The germline V gene has CDR1 SGDLS and CDR2 YYNGEE. V was clipped by 0 bases and J by 0 bases, with 11 bases between them. This CDR3 comprises 16 residues. CDR3 DNA sequence: TGTGCCAGCAGCGTAGCCCAGACATACAGCACAGATACGCAGTATTTT. Translation gives CASSVAQTYSTDTQYF.

There are a few counts of this clonotype. This sequence joins TRBV7-2 and TRBJ2-3, with 10 bases that match TRBD2. J was trimmed by 3 bases and V by 1 base; bases with no gene match: 7. This CDR3 region has 17 residues. Germline loops: CDR1 SGHTA, CDR2 FQGNSA. The CDR3 coding sequence is TGTGCCAGCAGCTTAGAGTCTAGCGGGGGATCTACAGATACGCAGTATTTT. Amino acid sequence: CASSLESSGGSTDTQYF.